These 11 T cell receptor beta chains were sequenced from one sample in a study of cytomegalovirus exposure and HLA in healthy donors. The primer mix had 60 Vbeta and 13 Jbeta primers. Assay used: immunoSEQ multiplex PCR; TCRdb lists only in-frame clones, some missing. The sample lists around 120,000 clones; roughly three quarters were seen once. The sample was PBMCs. These receptors all come from a woman between 18 and 29 years old in good health and CMV-seronegative.

Details on this clone: Other DNA sequences within the sample encode an identical CDR3. This rearrangement joins TRBV28 to TRBJ1-3, with D unclear. CDR3 length equals 15 residues. V was clipped by 1 base and J by 0 bases, with 7 bases between them. Germline values: CDR1 MDHEN, CDR2 SYDVKM. CDR3 residues: CASSLSGSSGNTIYF. In DNA form, the CDR3 reads TGTGCCAGCAGTTTATCAGGCAGCTCTGGAAACACCATATATTTT.

This clone was detected only a few times. The chain links TRBV6-1 to TRBJ1-1; 12 nucleotides agree with TRBD1. Unmatched junction bases numbered 6, after V lost 4 bases and J lost 0 bases. CDR1 is MNHNS, CDR2 SASEGT, per germline. CDR3 length: 17 amino acids. CDR3 sequence (DNA): TGTGCCAGCAGTGCCCGGGACAGGGGGCTCATGAACACTGAAGCTTTCTTT. Translated: CASSARDRGLMNTEAFF.

V gene TRBV14 combines with J gene TRBJ1-2; 7 bases are shared with TRBD1. CDR1 is SGHDN, CDR2 FVKESK, per germline. V dropped 5 bases and J dropped 6; count of bases not matched to a gene: 6. This CDR3 is 13 amino acids long. The CDR3 is CASSARQGDGYTF. Written as DNA, the CDR3 is TGTGCCAGCAGCGCCCGACAGGGTGATGGCTACACCTTC.

The chain employs TRBV5-4 and TRBJ1-1, with D uncertain. The CDR3 is 16 amino acids. The germline V gene encodes CDR1 SGHNT and CDR2 YYREEE (reference sequence). V lost 4 bases and J 6 bases, leaving 22 bases between the germline ends. The CDR3, as DNA: TGTGCCAGCAGCGAGGGCACGTTAGGGAAAACTGCTGAAGCTTTCTTT. Protein product: CASSEGTLGKTAEAFF.

V and J are TRBV7-2 and TRBJ2-3, with 8 bases matching TRBD1. CDR3 length: 15 residues. From germline, CDR1 is SGHTA and CDR2 FQGNSA. V lost 5 bases to trimming and J lost 3 bases; unmatched junction nucleotides: 7. CDR3 protein: CASSQDRAVTDTQYF. For the CDR3, the DNA is TGTGCCAGCAGCCAGGACAGGGCGGTGACAGATACGCAGTATTTT.

This chain joins TRBV19 and TRBJ2-6, with 12 bases aligning to TRBD1. The CDR3 is 18 amino acids. Looked up from germline, CDR1 is LNHDA and CDR2 is SQIVND (reference sequence). V gave up 4 bases and J gave up 0 bases; unmatched junction bases: 4. The CDR3: CASSNRDRGPSGANVLTF. For the CDR3, the DNA is TGTGCCAGTAGTAATAGGGACAGGGGGCCCTCTGGGGCCAACGTCCTGACTTTC.

This clone was recorded only once. This sequence joins TRBV6-1 and TRBJ2-1; the D gene is possibly TRBD1 (5 bases). Per the germline V gene, CDR1 is MNHNS and CDR2 is SASEGT. Trimming left V 6 bases short and J 0 bases short, with 12 bases between. CDR3 length equals 15 residues. CDR3 sequence (DNA): TGTGCCAGCAGACAGACAGTGGGCTCCTACAATGAGCAGTTCTTC. Translating gives CASRQTVGSYNEQFF.

The chain links TRBV19 to TRBJ1-5; weak D call: TRBD1 (6 bases). V lost 2 bases to trimming and J lost 7 bases, with 6 bases between them. The CDR3 has 12 residues. Germline assignment: CDR1 LNHDA and CDR2 SQIVND (reference sequence). As DNA, the CDR3 is TGTGCCAGTAGTATAAGGGGGCAGCCCCAGCATTTT. As protein: CASSIRGQPQHF.

V and J are TRBV9 and TRBJ2-2; D may be TRBD1 (5 bases). CDR1 and CDR2 (germline): SGDLS, YYNGEE. Deletions cut 1 base from V and 5 bases from J, with 12 bases between. There are 15 residues in the CDR3. CDR3 in DNA: TGTGCCAGCAGCGTAACAGGAATTTCGACCGGGGAGCTGTTTTTT. Its protein product is CASSVTGISTGELFF.

This chain connects TRBV6-1 to TRBJ2-3, with D possibly TRBD2 on 5 matching bases. V lost 4 bases and J 5 bases, leaving 19 bases between the germline ends. CDR1 and CDR2 from the germline V gene are MNHNS and SASEGT. This CDR3 has 16 amino acids. In DNA form, the CDR3 reads TGTGCCAGCAGTGTTCGGGTAGGGCTCGAGGGAGATACGCAGTATTTT. Translation gives CASSVRVGLEGDTQYF.

This clone was observed a handful of times. This chain links TRBV10-3 with TRBJ1-2, with TRBD1 identical over 7 bases. V lost 10 bases and J lost 2; bases outside the gene matches: 7. Germline loops: CDR1 ENHRY, CDR2 SYGVKD. The CDR3 loop spans 13 amino acids. CDR3: CASSGQPNYGYTF. CDR3 nucleotide sequence: TGTGCCAGCTCGGGACAGCCAAACTATGGCTACACCTTC.